These 27 T cell receptor beta chains came from one sample sequenced in a study of cytomegalovirus exposure and HLA in healthy donors. The study ran its PCR with 60 Vbeta and 13 Jbeta primers. Sequencing used immunoSEQ multiplex PCR; TCRdb keeps in-frame clones, though not all of them. The data contain 150,000 to 160,000 clones, 70% to 90% of them singletons. What was sequenced was PBMCs. Receptor source: a woman in her late teens or twenties in good health and CMV-seronegative.

The rearrangement joins TRBV13 to TRBJ2-5; 13 bases line up with TRBD2. V gave up 0 bases and J gave up 5 bases; unmatched junction bases: 0. Per the germline V gene, CDR1 is PRHDT and CDR2 is FYEKMQ (reference sequence). This CDR3 has 15 amino acids. The CDR3 coding sequence is TGTGCCAGCAGCTTAGGACTAGCGGGGGGGGAGACCCAGTACTTC. It translates to CASSLGLAGGETQYF.

The V call is TRBV28, the J call TRBJ1-5; D uncertain. Per the germline V gene, CDR1 is MDHEN and CDR2 is SYDVKM. This CDR3 spans 14 amino acids. V was pared by 5 bases and J by 9 bases, with 17 bases between. The CDR3 region has the DNA TGTGCCAGCAGTCCCCCCGGGAGGTCAGGGCCCCAGCATTTT. It specifies CASSPPGRSGPQHF.

The chain joins TRBV13 to TRBJ2-5; a possible D gene is TRBD2 (6 bases). TRBJ2-7 explains the end of the DNA better; the J call may be wrong. The germline gives CDR1 PRHDT, CDR2 FYEKMQ (reference sequence). CDR3 length: 15 residues. CDR3 in amino acids: CASSRGTRSSYEQYF. CDR3 DNA: TGTGCCAGCAGCCGGGGGACCCGGAGCTCCTACGAGCAGTACTTC.

The chain uses TRBV2 and TRBJ1-4; 8 positions agree with TRBD1. The CDR3 consists of 15 residues. From germline, CDR1 is SNHLY and CDR2 FYNNEI. V shed 1 base and J 5 bases; nucleotides not matched to a gene: 3. The CDR3, as DNA: TGTGCCAGCAGTGAAGAGGACAGGGCAAATGAAAAACTGTTTTTT. Its translation is CASSEEDRANEKLFF.

This clone appeared a single time. In DNA, the CDR3 is TGTGCCAGCAGTGGGGGCCTAGGGGTCACTAACTATGGCTACACCTTC. It translates to CASSGGLGVTNYGYTF. The J gene is TRBJ1-2, the V gene TRBV6-1; the D gene is possibly TRBD1 (5 bases). CDR3 length: 16 residues. V was clipped by 4 bases and J by 0 bases, with 15 bases between them. In germline, CDR1 is MNHNS, CDR2 SASEGT.

The CDR3 is CASSRVGSYEKLFF. CDR3 coding DNA: TGTGCCAGTAGTCGAGTGGGCAGTTATGAAAAACTGTTTTTT. The chain uses TRBV19 and TRBJ1-4; D is uncertain. V gave up 5 bases and J gave up 6 bases, with 13 bases separating them. This CDR3 is built from 14 residues. Germline values: CDR1 LNHDA, CDR2 SQIVND (reference sequence). The full variable domain, in which reference TRBV19 and TRBJ1-4 provide the parts outside the CDR3, is DGGITQSPKYLFRKEGQNVTLSCEQNLNHDAMYWYRQDPGQGLRLIYYSQIVNDFQKGDIAEGYSVSREKKESFPLTVTSAQKNPTAFYLCASSRVGSYEKLFFGSGTQLSVL.

This clone was seen just once. The chain employs TRBV5-8 and TRBJ2-3, with 13 bases aligning to TRBD2. Trimming cost V 0 bases and J 4 bases; bases outside gene matches: 5. The CDR3 spans 17 residues. CDR1 is SGHTS and CDR2 is YDEGEE in the germline V gene. DNA for the CDR3: TGTGCCAGCAGCTTGGCGACTAGCGGGGGGACCGCAGATACGCAGTATTTT. Translation gives CASSLATSGGTADTQYF.

The chain recombines TRBV5-4 with TRBJ2-3, with TRBD2 matching over 14 bases. Trimming took 5 bases from V and 7 from J; bases not matched to a gene: 6. CDR3 length: 15 residues. Germline V gene data show CDR1 as SGHNT and CDR2 as YYREEE (reference sequence). CDR3: CASSSGTSGGNTQYF. CDR3 in DNA: TGTGCCAGCAGTTCAGGGACTAGCGGGGGAAATACGCAGTATTTT.

This clone was observed a few times. The chain joins TRBV4-1 to TRBJ2-7, with a weak D call TRBD1 (6 bases). The V end was cut by 3 bases, the J end by 2 bases, with 17 bases between. CDR3 length: 16 residues. Germline CDR1 and CDR2: MGHRA and YSYEKL. DNA for the CDR3: TGCGCCAGCAGCCATGTACCCGGGACAACCGCCTACGAGCAGTACTTC. Translated: CASSHVPGTTAYEQYF.

The chain recombines TRBV9 with TRBJ1-1; 10 nucleotides match TRBD1. The CDR3 covers 14 residues. Trimming at V came to 5 bases and at J to 6 bases, leaving 7 bases not matched to a gene. Germline V lookup: CDR1 SGDLS, CDR2 YYNGEE. CDR3 region: CASSTGQGVSEAFF. The DNA for the CDR3 is TGTGCCAGCAGTACTGGACAGGGGGTGTCTGAAGCTTTCTTT.

The genes are TRBV2 and TRBJ1-2, with D tentatively TRBD1 (5 bases). Trimming removed 4 bases at V and 2 bases at J, with 8 bases between. The CDR3 spans 13 residues. The germline gives CDR1 SNHLY, CDR2 FYNNEI. CDR3 nucleotide sequence: TGTGCCAGCAGTGGGGGGGTGAACTATGGCTACACCTTC. Protein product: CASSGGVNYGYTF.

The gene calls are TRBV15 and TRBJ2-7; 7 nucleotides line up with TRBD2. Trimming cost V 0 bases and J 5 bases; bases outside gene matches: 7. The length of the CDR3 is 15 residues. In germline, CDR1 is LNHNV, CDR2 YYDKDF (reference sequence). In DNA, the CDR3 is TGTGCCACCAGCAGAGATTCAGCGGGACTCAACGAGCAGTACTTC. Translated, it gives CATSRDSAGLNEQYF.

The chain employs TRBV5-4 and TRBJ1-3; D remains unclear. CDR3 length equals 16 residues. Looked up from germline, CDR1 is SGHNT and CDR2 is YYREEE (reference sequence). V lost 1 base, J lost 0 bases, and 11 bases lay in between. CDR3 sequence reads: CASSLWTASSGNTIYF. CDR3 DNA: TGTGCCAGCAGCTTGTGGACTGCTAGCTCTGGAAACACCATATATTTT.

This clone was found once. The rearrangement joins TRBV6-1 to TRBJ1-2; the D gene is possibly TRBD1 (5 bases). The V gene's germline CDR1 is MNHNS and CDR2 SASEGT. CDR3 length equals 15 residues. Trimming pared 2 bases from V and 7 bases from J, leaving 17 bases between. The CDR3 DNA follows: TGTGCCAGCAGTGAACCCCGGGGGTTCCCGCTTGGCTACACCTTC. Translation gives CASSEPRGFPLGYTF.

V gene TRBV28 combines with J gene TRBJ2-2; 7 positions agree with TRBD1. Germline lookup yields CDR1 MDHEN and CDR2 SYDVKM. This CDR3 region has 15 residues. Trimming cost V 6 bases and J 1 base; bases outside gene matches: 5. DNA for the CDR3: TGTGCCAGCAGATCCGGGACAGTGAACACCGGGGAGCTGTTTTTT. Protein product: CASRSGTVNTGELFF. The full variable domain, completed using reference TRBV28 and TRBJ2-2, is DVKVTQSSRYLVKRTGEKVFLECVQDMDHENMFWYRQDPGLGLRLIYFSYDVKMKEKGDIPEGYSVSREKKERFSLILESASTNQTSMYLCASRSGTVNTGELFFGEGSRLTVL.

The chain has TRBV7-9 and TRBJ1-2; D remains ambiguous. Trimming left V 1 base short and J 3 bases short, with 6 bases between. This CDR3 is 13 amino acids long. Germline assignment: CDR1 SEHNR and CDR2 FQNEAQ (reference sequence). The CDR3 sequence is CASSLERDYGYTF. The CDR3 DNA reads as TGTGCCAGCAGCTTAGAGCGAGACTATGGCTACACCTTC.

The V call is TRBV10-3, the J call TRBJ2-3; D not certain. V lost 4 bases to trimming and J lost 1 base, with 15 bases between them. CDR3 size: 16 residues. Germline assignment: CDR1 ENHRY and CDR2 SYGVKD. The CDR3 bases are TGTGCCATCAGTGCCGCTACAGAAGATCGCACAGATACGCAGTATTTT. Amino acid sequence: CAISAATEDRTDTQYF.

The chain couples TRBV11-2 to TRBJ1-2, with a weak D call TRBD1 (5 bases). This CDR3 comprises 15 residues. Germline CDR1 SGHAT, CDR2 FQNNGV. V was trimmed by 6 bases and J by 2 bases, leaving 16 bases between them. CDR3: CASRPLGGQNYGYTF. The CDR3 region has the DNA TGTGCCAGCAGGCCCTTGGGGGGTCAGAACTATGGCTACACCTTC.

The chain is built from TRBV10-3 and TRBJ2-7; D remains unclear. Germline V gene lookup returns CDR1 ENHRY and CDR2 SYGVKD. Trimming took off 0 bases at V and 6 bases at J, with 9 bases between the two ends. The CDR3 spans 13 residues. CDR3 sequence (DNA): TGTGCCATCAGTGAGTCCTCCAGTCGCGAGCAGTACTTC. Its protein product is CAISESSSREQYF.

This clone was found once. This rearrangement joins TRBV4-3 to TRBJ2-1, with 10 positions matching TRBD2. Germline CDR1 and CDR2: LGHNA and YSLEER. CDR3 length: 16 amino acids. V dropped 5 bases and J dropped 2; count of bases not matched to a gene: 6. CDR3 in amino acids: CASSGPGLAAYNEQFF. As DNA, the CDR3 is TGCGCCAGCAGCGGCCCCGGACTAGCGGCCTACAATGAGCAGTTCTTC.

The V gene is TRBV6-1, the J gene TRBJ2-1, with 7 bases lining up with TRBD2. Germline values: CDR1 MNHNS, CDR2 SASEGT. This CDR3 comprises 17 residues. The trim removed 3 bases at V and 0 bases at J, leaving 8 bases unmatched. CDR3: CASSELTSVSSYNEQFF. The CDR3 nucleotides are TGTGCCAGCAGTGAGCTAACTAGCGTTAGCTCCTACAATGAGCAGTTCTTC.

The chain employs TRBV5-1 and TRBJ2-1; D may be TRBD2 (7 bases). From germline, CDR1 is SGHRS and CDR2 YFSETQ. The length of the CDR3 is 16 residues. The V gene lost 0 bases and the J gene lost 5 bases, with 15 bases spanning the gap. DNA for the CDR3: TGCGCCAGCAGCTTGGACGGGGGGCGCGGGGACAATGAGCAGTTCTTC. It specifies CASSLDGGRGDNEQFF.

The rearrangement uses TRBV2 and TRBJ2-7; 10 nucleotides align to TRBD1. This CDR3 is 15 amino acids long. Germline values: CDR1 SNHLY, CDR2 FYNNEI. V shed 6 bases, J shed 0 bases, and the junction held 5 bases outside the gene matches. The CDR3 loop reads CASRIDRGLSYEQYF. The CDR3 coding sequence is TGTGCCAGCAGGATCGACAGGGGGCTCTCCTACGAGCAGTACTTC.

V is TRBV18 and J is TRBJ2-7; 7 bases fit TRBD2. This CDR3 comprises 17 residues. The V segment lost 3 bases and the J segment 0 bases; nucleotides outside the gene matches: 11. Germline V gives CDR1 KGHSH, CDR2 LQKENI. In nucleotides, the CDR3 is TGTGCCAGCTCACCCTCATCCGGGGAGGGGAGCTCCTACGAGCAGTACTTC. Protein sequence: CASSPSSGEGSSYEQYF. The full variable domain, rest sourced from reference TRBV18 and TRBJ2-7, is NAGVMQNPRHLVRRRGQEARLRCSPMKGHSHVYWYRQLPEEGLKFMVYLQKENIIDESGMPKERFSAEFPKEGPSILRIQQVVRGDSAAYFCASSPSSGEGSSYEQYFGPGTRLTVT.

This clone was detected a few times. The rearrangement joins TRBV5-1 to TRBJ2-7; tentatively, D is TRBD2 (5 bases). The CDR3 is made up of 12 amino acids. Trimming shortened V by 6 bases and J by 0 bases, and 7 bases separated the two germline ends. Looked up from germline, CDR1 is SGHRS and CDR2 is YFSETQ. The CDR3 sequence is CASKRDSYEQYF. In nucleotides, the CDR3 is TGCGCCAGCAAACGGGACTCCTACGAGCAGTACTTC.

In its sample, this clone was seen once. CDR3: CASSEQGYGYTF. In nucleotides, the CDR3 is TGTGCCAGCAGCGAACAGGGCTATGGCTACACCTTC. The gene calls are TRBV7-9 and TRBJ1-2; tentatively, D is TRBD1 (6 bases). Germline V CDR1 and CDR2: SEHNR, FQNEAQ (reference sequence). The CDR3 spans 12 residues. V lost 5 bases and J lost 4, with 8 bases in between.

The chain recombines TRBV19 with TRBJ1-2; weak D call: TRBD1 (5 bases). Looked up from germline, CDR1 is LNHDA and CDR2 is SQIVND (reference sequence). V was cut by 4 bases and J by 4 bases, with 13 bases left in between. The CDR3 consists of 14 residues. As DNA, the CDR3 is TGTGCCAGTAGTAAGGCAGGGATGATCTATGGCTACACCTTC. Its translation is CASSKAGMIYGYTF.